This TCR beta chain was sequenced during a study of vaccination effects on CD4 cells after COVID-19. Some clones are missing from TCRdb's copy, which holds only in-frame ones; the method was immunoSEQ multiplex PCR. This table has some 65,000 clones, roughly three quarters appearing once. Study results and limitations: Late post-vaccination, clones induced by infection and those induced by vaccine underwent marked clonal contraction. Researchers report that only 1 of 255 vaccine-induced clones in healthy vaccinees cross-reacted with common cold coronaviruses.

The germline gives CDR1 LNHDA, CDR2 SQIVND (reference sequence). Germline trimming cut 5 bases from V and 6 bases from J; bases unmatched to any gene: 8. CDR3 length: 15 amino acids. Turning to this clone: Its antigen is unknown.

Pools of viral peptides were used by the ViraFEST assay to expand antigen-specific CD4+ T cells ahead of sequencing. Scientists isolated CD4+ T cells after a roughly 9-day culture period ended. Nobody among the vaccine recipients had prior SARS-CoV-2 infection (nucleocapsid antibodies were negative). Each well held around 2 million PBMC cultured with around 9.2 ug/ml peptides and around 10 IU/ml IL-2. A half-volume exchange with IL-2 medium occurred on days 3 and 7. The receptor comes from a human donor who received a COVID-19 vaccine. The chain recombines TRBV19 with TRBJ2-4, with TRBD2 matching 9 bases. The source material was CD4+ T cells from PBMCs cultured with HCoV-NL63 spike peptides, sampled before COVID-19 vaccination. As DNA, the CDR3 is TGTGCCAGTAGTCCCCAGGAGCGGGGGGCAAACATTCAGTACTTC. This encodes CASSPQERGANIQYF.